This T cell receptor (beta chain) was sequenced for a study of cytomegalovirus exposure and HLA in healthy donors listed by TCRdb under 2017. Turning to the overall study: According to an earlier analysis of several hundred of the donors, 200 million or so T cells yielded 90 million to 140 million unique TCR beta sequences and about 280 Gb of sequence data. In a later analysis, previously published TCR beta repertoires from 550 to 700 donors were re-analyzed and high-resolution HLA genotyping was added so that TCR occurrence patterns could be studied. A later genetic analysis used genome-wide SNP genotypes for about 55% of the 666 donors, treating that subset as a discovery cohort. The study aimed to test whether cataloging public T cell receptors could reveal signatures of past pathogen exposure. The study combined high-throughput TCR immunosequencing, statistical association of individual TCRs with disease status, and machine learning to predict cytomegalovirus infection status. On average, around 230,000 unique TCR beta nucleotide sequences were sequenced per donor among 398 genotyped donors of the cohort, with roughly 19% of those sequences being non-productive. Donor age, sex, ethnicity and CMV serostatus were compiled together with the repertoire data. In an earlier analysis of a few hundred of the donors, high-throughput TCR beta sequencing was used to judge whether each TCR beta V gene segment behaved as functional or pseudogenic. A handful of DR-DQ haplotypes were handled as single units for association and clustering because linkage in the cohort was strong. Rather than drawing on any new phenotypic data, the later analysis identified candidate immune exposures from TCR beta sequences and the way those sequences occurred across donors. Typing coverage varied by locus: 629-630 donors for A, B, C, DRB1 and DQB1; roughly 510 for DQA1; more than 600 for DPA1; 450 to 480 for DPB1. Using immunosequencing, the study profiled T cell repertoires from about 620 subjects and related those repertoires to cytomegalovirus serostatus. A separate validation cohort of some 130 different subjects was used in addition to the 666-subject first cohort. HLA typing included class I and class II loci at four-digit resolution. Of the roughly 430 genotyped donors, about 84% fell in the genetic ancestry cluster associated with self-reported Caucasian donors. An early release that covered about 640 HLA-typed donors contained around 300 gigabases of sequencing data and 65 million to 100 million unique TCR sequences. Every discovery cohort repertoire had been produced on one sequencing platform. The research as a whole found: Linkage disequilibrium might explain the correlated functional status among segregating V segments, but an unknown experimental factor could not be excluded. A later genetic analysis reported fewer N-insertions in productive TCRs among donors in an Asian-associated ancestry cluster than the approximately 670-donor mean. HLA typing was unavailable for some donors at each locus, so association tests used only the typed subset. According to a later analysis, TCR association rates differed among HLA loci, with DRB1 alleles showing the most associated TCRs and HLA-C alleles showing the fewest. A cluster of highly shared sequence variants was judged likely to represent a technical artifact of the sequencing pipeline. A later analysis associated 15,000 or so TCR beta sequences with specific HLA alleles at a false discovery rate of 0.05. A later analysis found that most CMV-associated TCR beta chains appeared HLA-restricted, with HLA associations seemingly driven largely by CMV exposure. Most TCR sequences were observed very rarely across donors, whereas some public TCRs were present in many individuals. The classifier was reported to diagnose cytomegalovirus status with high specificity and sensitivity in both the original and validation cohorts. Immune exposure information for the cohort was limited to CMV serostatus. When HLA alleles, especially DR and DQ, strongly co-occurred, attributing TCR associations to individual alleles was difficult. In a later genetic analysis, a missense DCLRE1C variant was associated with V-gene and J-gene trimming of TCR beta chains, and the association was replicated in an independent cohort. An earlier analysis of around 600 of the donors showed that most TCR beta V segments appeared in productive rearrangements either about 87% or about 30% of the time, which broadly matched IMGT annotations. It was suggested by the authors that the approach could potentially be generalized to other disease states and immunological phenotypes. A later analysis found that HLA-associated TCR beta chains were more clonally expanded and had lower generation probabilities than equally common non-associated chains. A further reported finding was that TCR beta sequences accurately predicted the HLA-A and HLA-B alleles for most subjects in the first cohort. According to a later analysis, parvovirus B19, influenza, CMV and Epstein-Barr virus appeared linked to several top co-occurrence clusters. The presence/absence analyses assumed that sequencing depth was roughly uniform across donors, and that assumption may not be true. In vitro tests confirmed that three of the cytomegalovirus-associated TCR beta chains recognize cytomegalovirus antigens. In the study, approximately 160 TCR beta chains were listed as associated with cytomegalovirus. This cohort had only TCR beta chains sequenced, and the lack of alpha or paired-chain data limited which features could be detected. The earlier analysis of approximately 560 of the donors excluded approximately 17 rarely observed V segments, including chromosome 9 orphons, because counts were too low.

This clone was seen a few times. Its recognized antigen is unknown. Base qualities are missing; no much larger clone stands one base away. Receptors were amplified or captured by the immunoSEQ multiplex PCR assay. For the multiplex PCR, a mixture combining 60 forward primers for TCR Vbeta segments and 13 reverse primers for TCR Jbeta segments was used. The CDR3 region of rearranged TCR beta genes was amplified from genomic DNA with a multiplex PCR assay. The Illumina HiSeq System was used to sequence the amplified TCR beta libraries as 87-base-pair reads. In the source study's methods: A later analysis tallied 75 million to 85 million unique TCR beta chains across the 700 or so repertoires, and some 10 million of those chains were shared by two or more donors. A nearest-neighbor algorithm error-corrected the raw reads and collapsed the reads into unique sequences, merging closely related sequences to remove PCR and sequencing errors. V, D and J gene segments were assigned by aligning CDR3 sequences to IMGT reference sequences. For a sequence to be retained, a match of at least six nucleotides was required to both a V gene segment and a J gene segment. A rearrangement was called productive if the CDR3 had no stop codons and remained in frame with V and J, and every other rearrangement was called non-productive. CDR3 was defined by IMGT convention, running from the second conserved V-encoded cysteine to the conserved J-encoded phenylalanine. In an earlier analysis of around 540 of the donors, sequences lacking an unambiguous match to a single V gene segment were excluded. In an earlier analysis of a few hundred of the donors, a V segment was called functional when productive rearrangements were above 56.7%, and segregating when the standard deviation between donors exceeded 5%. A statistical classification framework was developed to diagnose cytomegalovirus status using the catalog of TCR beta chain sequences. V and J gene assignment, in a later analysis, came from comparing TCR nucleotide sequences with IMGT/GENE-DB human TR gene sequences. The TCRdist pipeline was used in a later analysis to assign CDR3 sequences and most-parsimonious VDJ recombination scenarios. A later analysis defined each TCR beta chain by its CDR3 amino acid sequence plus V-gene family, and excluded reads lacking a unique V-gene family. In a later analysis, around 650 highly shared, low-generation-probability nucleotide sequences were removed to address suspected cross-contamination and a sequencing artifact. A later analysis calculated a clonal expansion index for each public chain from normalized within-repertoire ranks of inferred template counts. In a later analysis, generation probabilities were computed with a VDJ recombination model fitted to out-of-frame rearrangements, and the resulting probabilities were checked against IGoR. Hypergeometric tests were used in a later analysis to score TCR-TCR, TCR-HLA and TCR-CMV co-occurrence, with a repertoire-size bias correction applied to the TCR pairs. A later analysis estimated false discovery rates by permuting HLA or CMV assignments 20 times. In a later analysis, co-occurring TCRs were grouped using DBSCAN, with TCRdist sequence similarity added in when clustering inside HLA-allele-positive subsets. Co-occurrence clustering excluded repertoires with fewer than 30,000 or more than 120,000 public chains, plus five with anomalous nucleotide sharing. TCRdb re-hosts the immuneACCESS table, in-frame sequences only. Its copies lack some clones; in the studies checked, an unresolved V gene accounts for under half of them, and the cause for the rest is not known. D and trimming were read from the DNA, whereas the V and J calls and clone size are those reported in that table. Within this sample are some 100,000 clones, with around 83% of them counted one time only. Of the sample, around 1.2% falls within the top ten clones.

In total, roughly 670 healthy bone marrow donors made up the cohort. At the time of sampling, all cohort members were nominally healthy, though unrecorded immune exposures were likely present. The donor was CMV seronegative and belonged to the group of 350 to 400 seronegative cohort members. Every donor gave a peripheral blood sample, and the peripheral blood mononuclear cells from that sample were used for TCR beta sequencing. The Qiagen DNeasy Blood Extraction Kit was used to extract genomic DNA from the blood cell samples. The sample was PBMCs. This receptor was identified in a woman between 18 and 29 years old in good health and CMV-seronegative.

The DNA sequence is as follows: TGTGCCATCAGTGAGTCGACTGCGGCTTTCTTT. Its product reads: CAISESTAAFF. The rearrangement combines TRBV10-3 with TRBJ1-1; the D gene is unclear. The CDR3 has 11 amino acids, counting the end cysteine and phenylalanine. Only CDR3 DNA remains: 33 bases, in frame from the first base. Trimming removed 0 bases from V and 11 bases from J, leaving 7 bases between the germline ends. From the germline V gene, CDR1 is ENHRY and CDR2 is SYGVKD.